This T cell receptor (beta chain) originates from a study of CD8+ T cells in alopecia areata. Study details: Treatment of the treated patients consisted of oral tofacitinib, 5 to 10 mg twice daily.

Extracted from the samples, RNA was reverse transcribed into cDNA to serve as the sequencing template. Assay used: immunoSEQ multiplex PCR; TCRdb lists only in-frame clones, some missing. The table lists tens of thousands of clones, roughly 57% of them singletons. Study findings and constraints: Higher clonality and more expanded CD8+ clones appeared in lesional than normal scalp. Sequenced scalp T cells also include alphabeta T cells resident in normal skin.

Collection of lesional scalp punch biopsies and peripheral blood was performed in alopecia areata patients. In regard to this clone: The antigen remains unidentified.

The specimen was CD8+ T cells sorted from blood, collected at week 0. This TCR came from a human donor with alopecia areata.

CDR3 in amino acids: CASTSGLNTDTQYF. The CDR3 DNA follows: TGTGCCAGCACTAGCGGGTTAAACACAGATACGCAGTATTTT. The chain combines TRBV6-5 with TRBJ2-3, with 8 bases lining up with TRBD2. Germline CDR1 is MNHEY and CDR2 is SVGAGI. Germline trimming cut 7 bases from V and 2 bases from J; bases unmatched to any gene: 5. There are 14 residues in the CDR3.